Sequencing of this T cell receptor beta chain was carried out in a study of CD8 T cells in ankylosing spondylitis. Broader study findings: Blood of patients with ankylosing spondylitis appeared to be characterized by a TCR beta motif of eight highly homologous variants. The clones that were linked to disease were reported to be significantly enriched in matched synovial fluid samples from ankylosing spondylitis patients.

Germline-derived CDR1 and CDR2 are SGDLS and YYNGEE. The CDR3 runs to 15 residues. V was pared by 4 bases and J by 1 base, with 13 bases between. This clonotype was picked up many times. As yet, its antigen is unknown. One entry per CDR3 protein results from TCRdb running MiXCR on the 5' RACE reads. The repertoire includes 35,000 to 50,000 distinct CDR3 sequences, approximately 3.6% of them detected once, and about 4% sits in the top ten. The chain combines TRBV9 with TRBJ2-3, with D tentatively TRBD2 (5 bases). The receptor was isolated from a female donor with ankylosing spondylitis or in good health (not recorded which). The sequenced material came from blood, either unsorted or a sorted T cell fraction (not recorded which). CDR3 DNA: TGTGCCAGCAGCAAAGAGGGTAGCGGCACAGATACGCAGTATTTT. Encoded protein: CASSKEGSGTDTQYF.